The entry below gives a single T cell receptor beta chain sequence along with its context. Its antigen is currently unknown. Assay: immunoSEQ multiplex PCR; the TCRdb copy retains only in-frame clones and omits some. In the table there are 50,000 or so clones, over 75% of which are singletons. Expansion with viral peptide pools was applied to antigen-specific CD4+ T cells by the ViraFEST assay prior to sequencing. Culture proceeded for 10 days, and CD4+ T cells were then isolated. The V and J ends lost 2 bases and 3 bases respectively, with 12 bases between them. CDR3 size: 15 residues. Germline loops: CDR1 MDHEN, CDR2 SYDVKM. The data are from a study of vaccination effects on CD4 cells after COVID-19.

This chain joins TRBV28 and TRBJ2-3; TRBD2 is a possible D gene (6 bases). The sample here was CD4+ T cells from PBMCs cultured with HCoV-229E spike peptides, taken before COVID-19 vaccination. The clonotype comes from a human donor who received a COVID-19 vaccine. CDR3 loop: CASSLGTGGTDTQYF. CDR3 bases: TGTGCCAGCAGTTTAGGGACTGGGGGAACAGATACGCAGTATTTT.